The 11 T cell receptor beta chains presented below share a single source sample, sequenced in a study of long-term antiretroviral therapy in people with HIV. Run at survey level, the immunoSEQ assay was version v3.0. The method was immunoSEQ multiplex PCR; TCRdb's version includes in-frame clones alone and lacks a portion of them. This table has about 11,000 clones, 84% appearing once. The material sequenced was unsorted PBMCs, taken less than 7.5 years after starting antiretroviral therapy. The origin of the receptors is a middle-aged man with HIV.

The V call is TRBV7-9, the J call TRBJ2-1; TRBD2 matches 12 bases. V was pared by 2 bases and J by 5 bases, with 10 bases of the junction left unmatched. Germline CDR1 SEHNR, CDR2 FQNEAQ (reference sequence). There are 18 residues in the CDR3. The CDR3 sequence is CASSLRLAGVTVHNEQFF. The CDR3 DNA follows: TGTGCCAGCAGCTTACGACTAGCGGGGGTCACGGTACACAATGAGCAGTTCTTC. Variable domain in full (rest from reference TRBV7-9 and TRBJ2-1): DTGVSQNPRHKITKRGQNVTFRCDPISEHNRLYWYRQTLGQGPEFLTYFQNEAQLEKSRLLSDRFSAERPKGSFSTLEIQRTEQGDSAMYLCASSLRLAGVTVHNEQFFGPGTRLTVL.

The chain is built from TRBV6-5 and TRBJ2-1; the D is unclear. Trimming took 5 bases from V and 2 from J, leaving 7 bases between them. The germline V gene has CDR1 MNHEY and CDR2 SVGAGI. The CDR3 sequence is 13 residues long. CDR3 in DNA: TGTGCCAGCAGTACTTCTACCTACAATGAGCAGTTCTTC. Its protein is CASSTSTYNEQFF.

This rearrangement joins TRBV27 to TRBJ2-3, with 7 nucleotides matching TRBD2. The CDR3 length is 15 residues. Per the germline V gene, CDR1 is MNHEY and CDR2 is SMNVEV (reference sequence). The V gene end was trimmed by 6 bases and the J gene end by 0 bases; junction bases not matched to a gene: 6. Written as DNA, the CDR3 is TGTGCCAGCAGCTGGGGGGGAACTAGCACAGATACGCAGTATTTT. The encoded protein is CASSWGGTSTDTQYF.

The chain carries TRBV11-2 and TRBJ2-2, with 7 bases fitting TRBD1. Germline V gives CDR1 SGHAT, CDR2 FQNNGV. With V trimmed by 2 bases and J by 5 bases, 8 bases remained unmatched. This CDR3 spans 16 amino acids. In DNA form, the CDR3 reads TGTGCCAGCAGCTTAACAGGGGATTCGATAACCGGGGAGCTGTTTTTT. Its protein product is CASSLTGDSITGELFF.

The chain recombines TRBV19 with TRBJ2-2; D is ambiguous. Trimming removed 10 bases at V and 1 base at J, with 4 bases between. In germline, CDR1 is LNHDA, CDR2 SQIVND (reference sequence). The CDR3 extends over 11 amino acids. CDR3 coding DNA: TGTGCCACTAAGAACACCGGGGAGCTGTTTTTT. This gives the protein CATKNTGELFF.

The genes are TRBV28 and TRBJ1-4; D is unresolved. V lost 7 bases and J lost 11, with 17 bases in between. Germline V lookup: CDR1 MDHEN, CDR2 SYDVKM. This CDR3 is 13 amino acids long. This chain's CDR3 is CASKEAGGFKLFF. The CDR3 nucleotides are TGTGCCAGCAAGGAGGCAGGAGGATTTAAACTGTTTTTT.

The chain is built from TRBV19 and TRBJ1-6, with 11 bases identical to TRBD1. The CDR3 length is 14 residues. In germline, CDR1 is LNHDA, CDR2 SQIVND (reference sequence). J was trimmed by 9 bases and V by 4 bases; bases with no gene match: 2. CDR3 amino acids: CASSSGTGGSPLHF. The DNA of the CDR3 is TGTGCCAGTAGTAGCGGGACAGGGGGTTCACCCCTCCACTTT.

The CDR3 nucleotides are TGTGCCAGCAGCTTAGGACAGGGGGCGAACACTGAAGCTTTCTTT. It codes for CASSLGQGANTEAFF. V gene TRBV7-9 combines with J gene TRBJ1-1; 10 positions agree with TRBD1. The V segment lost 1 base and the J segment 1 base; nucleotides outside the gene matches: 0. CDR1 is SEHNR, CDR2 FQNEAQ, per germline (reference sequence). The CDR3 is made up of 15 amino acids.

V usage is TRBV7-2 and J usage is TRBJ2-7, with D maybe TRBD2 (6 bases). Per the germline V gene, CDR1 is SGHTA and CDR2 is FQGNSA. Trimming took 2 bases from V and 4 from J, leaving 9 bases between them. The CDR3 is 13 amino acids. CDR3 loop: CASSLLTSYEQYF. The CDR3 coding sequence is TGTGCCAGCAGCTTATTGACTAGTTACGAGCAGTACTTC.

The chain joins TRBV4-1 to TRBJ1-3, with 9 bases matching TRBD1. After removal of 0 bases from V and 2 bases from J, the junction contained 2 bases not matched to a gene. The CDR3 loop spans 16 amino acids. Germline values: CDR1 MGHRA, CDR2 YSYEKL. The CDR3 DNA reads as TGCGCCAGCAGCCAAGAGGGACAGGGTACTGGAAACACCATATATTTT. Its translation is CASSQEGQGTGNTIYF.

The V and J genes are TRBV30 and TRBJ1-1; TRBD1 might be the D (5 bases). With 2 bases removed from V and 5 bases from J, the gap between germline ends came to 15 bases. CDR1 and CDR2 (germline): GTSNPN, SVGIG (reference sequence). The CDR3 sequence is 14 residues long. The CDR3 nucleotides are TGTGCCTGGAGTATGGCCGGGGGTGGGACTGAAGCTTTCTTT. Its protein is CAWSMAGGGTEAFF. Full variable domain (rest looked up from reference TRBV30 and TRBJ1-1): SQTIHQWPATLVQPVGSPLSLECTVEGTSNPNLYWYRQAAGRGLQLLFYSVGIGQISSEVPQNLSASRPQDRQFILSSKKLLLSDSGFYLCAWSMAGGGTEAFFGQGTRLTVV.